This entry features one T cell receptor (beta chain) sequence. The antigen is undetermined. These data are taken from a study of CD8+ T cells in alopecia areata. Study in general: In an open-label trial, patients got 5 to 10 mg tofacitinib twice daily. Tofacitinib administration persisted for 6 to 18 months, succeeded by 6 months off drug. Severity among treated patients was scored by the percentage of scalp area affected. General observations from the study: Scalp lesions, especially in alopecia totalis/universalis, had higher clonality than normal scalp.

RNA extraction and reverse transcription yielded cDNA as sequencing template. This table comes from immunoSEQ multiplex PCR, and its TCRdb copy is limited to in-frame clones, with some not included. In the table there are roughly 120,000 clones, about half of which are singletons. Regarding treatment: oral pan-JAK inhibitor, 5-10 mg twice daily. The length of the CDR3 is 14 residues. The V gene lost 4 bases and the J gene lost 1 base, with 8 bases spanning the gap. Per the germline V gene, CDR1 is MNHEY and CDR2 is SVGAGI. The source of this sequence is a human donor with alopecia areata. The chain combines TRBV6-5 with TRBJ1-5; perhaps TRBD1 as D (6 bases). The sequencing used CD4+ T cells sorted from blood, collected at week 4, from a patient treated with tofacitinib. CDR3 nucleotide sequence: TGTGCCAGCAGTTTACAGGGCAGCAATCAGCCCCAGCATTTT. The encoded protein is CASSLQGSNQPQHF.